The 3 T cell receptor beta chains below were found in one sample sequenced in a study of CD4 T cells in relation to SARS-CoV-2 and coronaviruses. Before the COVID-19 pandemic, during about 2011-2019, CD4+ T cells were taken from unexposed donors. The cells were cultured for around ten days before CD4+ T cells were isolated. For these TCRs, the target antigens are not known. The method was immunoSEQ multiplex PCR; TCRdb's version includes in-frame clones alone and lacks a portion of them. This sample has 20,000 to 25,000 clones; around 76% occur once, and the top ten carry about an eighth. The sequenced material came from CD4+ T cells from PBMCs, cultured in vitro. These receptor sequences come from a human donor in good health.

The chain couples TRBV9 to TRBJ2-7; 7 positions match TRBD1. V was clipped by 4 bases and J by 5 bases; unmatched bases: 15. Per germline, CDR1 SGDLS and CDR2 YYNGEE. The CDR3 contains 16 residues. CDR3: CASSPEPLDRVNEQYF. Written as DNA, the CDR3 is TGTGCCAGCAGCCCAGAGCCCCTTGACAGGGTCAACGAGCAGTACTTC.

V usage is TRBV19 and J usage is TRBJ2-1; TRBD2 is a possible D gene (5 bases). Germline CDR1 and CDR2: LNHDA and SQIVND (reference sequence). There are 16 residues in the CDR3. V was pared by 4 bases and J by 0 bases, with 13 bases between. CDR3 region: CASSTQRRSSYNEQFF. The CDR3 nucleotides are TGTGCCAGTAGTACGCAGCGGAGGAGCTCCTACAATGAGCAGTTCTTC.

The chain recombines TRBV2 with TRBJ1-5, with TRBD1 as a possible D gene (5 bases). Per germline, CDR1 SNHLY and CDR2 FYNNEI. This CDR3 spans 14 amino acids. The V and J ends lost 3 bases and 5 bases respectively, with 11 bases between them. CDR3 nucleotide sequence: TGTGCCAGCAGTGATCGGGGCAGTTATCAGCCCCAGCATTTT. Translating it yields CASSDRGSYQPQHF.